This T cell receptor beta chain was identified in a study of cytomegalovirus exposure and HLA in healthy donors. Only a few counts were recorded for this clone. The repertoire was sequenced with immunoSEQ multiplex PCR; TCRdb's copy has only in-frame clones and lacks some. The sample has around 98,000 clones, over 75% seen once. With 2 bases removed from V and 4 bases from J, the gap between germline ends came to 5 bases. The CDR3 runs to 12 residues. Germline CDR1 reads SEHNR; CDR2 reads FQNEAQ (reference sequence). This clonotype was sampled from a man aged 18 to 35 in good health and CMV-seropositive. The chain combines TRBV7-9 with TRBJ1-2; no clear D gene. Sequencing was done on a sample of PBMCs. CDR3 loop: CASSLSGYGYTF. CDR3 coding DNA: TGTGCCAGCAGCTTATCAGGCTATGGCTACACCTTC.